The TCR beta chain described here comes from a study of T-cell memory formation after mild COVID-19. MiXCR, run by TCRdb on the 5' RACE reads, gives a single entry per CDR3 protein. The sample lists about 170,000 distinct CDR3 sequences; 10% to 15% were seen once. The receptor comes from a man between 18 and 35 years old who had mild COVID-19 (a few samples of this study predate the infection). Cell type and time point are not known. Input material: PBMCs or a T cell subset sorted from them (not recorded which).

The CDR3 loop is CASSRASDRGAGGYTF. CDR3 nucleotide sequence: TGTGCCAGCAGTCGAGCCTCGGACAGGGGCGCGGGTGGCTACACCTTC. This rearrangement joins TRBV5-4 to TRBJ1-2, with 9 nucleotides matching TRBD1. Germline lookup yields CDR1 SGHNT and CDR2 YYREEE (reference sequence). The CDR3 loop spans 16 amino acids. V lost 5 bases, J lost 7 bases, and 15 bases stayed unmatched.